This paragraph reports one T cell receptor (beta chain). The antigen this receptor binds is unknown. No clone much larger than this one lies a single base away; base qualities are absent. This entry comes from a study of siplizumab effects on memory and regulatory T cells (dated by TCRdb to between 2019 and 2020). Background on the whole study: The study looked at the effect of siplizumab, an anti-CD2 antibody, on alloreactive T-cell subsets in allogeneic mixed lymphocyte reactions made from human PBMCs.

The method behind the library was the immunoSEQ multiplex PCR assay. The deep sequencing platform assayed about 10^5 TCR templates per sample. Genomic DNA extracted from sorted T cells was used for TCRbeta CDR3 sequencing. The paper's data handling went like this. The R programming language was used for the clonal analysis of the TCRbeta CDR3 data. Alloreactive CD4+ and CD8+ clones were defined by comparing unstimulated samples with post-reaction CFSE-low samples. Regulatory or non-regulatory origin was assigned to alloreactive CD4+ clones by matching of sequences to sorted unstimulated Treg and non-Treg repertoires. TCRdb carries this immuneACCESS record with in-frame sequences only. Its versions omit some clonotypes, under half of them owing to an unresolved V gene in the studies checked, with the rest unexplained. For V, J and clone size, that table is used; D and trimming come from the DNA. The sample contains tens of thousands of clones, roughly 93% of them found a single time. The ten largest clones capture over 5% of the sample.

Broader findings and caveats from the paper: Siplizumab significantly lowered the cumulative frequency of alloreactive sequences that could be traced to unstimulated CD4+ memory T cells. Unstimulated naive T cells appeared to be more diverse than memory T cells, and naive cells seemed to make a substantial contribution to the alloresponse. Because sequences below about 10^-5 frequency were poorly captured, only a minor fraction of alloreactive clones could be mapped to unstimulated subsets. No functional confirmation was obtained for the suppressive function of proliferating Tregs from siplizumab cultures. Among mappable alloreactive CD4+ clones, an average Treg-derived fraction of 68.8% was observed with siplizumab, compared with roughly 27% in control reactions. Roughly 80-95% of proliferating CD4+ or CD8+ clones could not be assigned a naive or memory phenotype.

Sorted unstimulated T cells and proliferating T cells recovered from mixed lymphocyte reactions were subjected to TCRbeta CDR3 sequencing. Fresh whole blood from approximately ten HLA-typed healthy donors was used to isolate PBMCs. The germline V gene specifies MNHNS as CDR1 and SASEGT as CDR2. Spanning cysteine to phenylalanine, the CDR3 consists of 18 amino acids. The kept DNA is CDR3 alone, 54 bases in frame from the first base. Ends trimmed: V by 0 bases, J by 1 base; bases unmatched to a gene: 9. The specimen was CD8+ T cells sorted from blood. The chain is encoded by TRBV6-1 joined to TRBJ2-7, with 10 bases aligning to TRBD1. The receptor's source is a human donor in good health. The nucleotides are TGTGCCAGCAGTGAAGCAGACAGGGGGCGGACCTATTCCTACGAGCAGTACTTC. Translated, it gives CASSEADRGRTYSYEQYF.